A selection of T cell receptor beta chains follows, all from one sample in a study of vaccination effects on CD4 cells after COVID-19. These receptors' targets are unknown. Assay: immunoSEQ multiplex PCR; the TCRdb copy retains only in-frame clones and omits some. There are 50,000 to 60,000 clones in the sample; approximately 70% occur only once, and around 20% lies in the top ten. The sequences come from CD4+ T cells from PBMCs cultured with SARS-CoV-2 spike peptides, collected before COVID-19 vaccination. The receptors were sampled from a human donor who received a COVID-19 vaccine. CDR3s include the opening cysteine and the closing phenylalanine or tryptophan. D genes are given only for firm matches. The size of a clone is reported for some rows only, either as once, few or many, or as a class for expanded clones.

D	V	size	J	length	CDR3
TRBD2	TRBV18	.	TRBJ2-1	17	CASSRVTSGGLLHEQFF
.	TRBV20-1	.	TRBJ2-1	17	CSASHLRAGPSYNEQFF
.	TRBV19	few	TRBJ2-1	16	CASSIFLDLLRNEQFF
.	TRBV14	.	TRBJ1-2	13	CASSRGPGDGYTF
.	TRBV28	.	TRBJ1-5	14	CASSLPNSNQPQHF
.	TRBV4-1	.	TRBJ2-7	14	CASSPWINGYEQYF
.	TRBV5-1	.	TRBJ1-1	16	CASSLGVGPGRSEAFF
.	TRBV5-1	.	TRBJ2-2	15	CASSLETGATGELFF
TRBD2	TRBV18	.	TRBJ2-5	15	CASSPPGLAEETQYF
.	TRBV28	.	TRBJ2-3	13	CASSGPVTDTQYF
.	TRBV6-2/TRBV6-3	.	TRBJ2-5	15	CASSPSRRLRETQYF
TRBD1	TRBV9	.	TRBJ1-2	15	CASSVEGQGVYGYTF
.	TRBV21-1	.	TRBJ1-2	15	CASSPRGPSIGWYTF
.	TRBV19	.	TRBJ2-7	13	CASSPRGTLEQYF
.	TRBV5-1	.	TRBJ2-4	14	CASSIQGAKNIQYF
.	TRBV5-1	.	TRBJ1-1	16	CASSLGPGRLNTEAFF
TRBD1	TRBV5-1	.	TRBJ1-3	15	CASSGLQGSGNTIYF
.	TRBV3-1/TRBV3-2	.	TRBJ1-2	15	CASSQDHQGLYGYTF
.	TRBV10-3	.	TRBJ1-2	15	CAISESAGYNYGYTF
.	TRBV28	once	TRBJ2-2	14	CASSTPARGGELFF
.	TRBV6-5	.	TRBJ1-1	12	CASNQAGAEAFF
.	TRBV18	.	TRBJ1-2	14	CASSPGMGGYGYTF
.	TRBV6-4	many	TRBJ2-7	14	CASSDGGAGYEQYF
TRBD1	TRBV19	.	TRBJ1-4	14	CASSPGQWNEKLFF
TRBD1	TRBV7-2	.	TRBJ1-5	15	CASSVWTGPNQPQHF
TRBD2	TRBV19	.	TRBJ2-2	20	CASSISWGLAGGHNTGELFF
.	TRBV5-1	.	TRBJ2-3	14	CASSLVGGADTQYF
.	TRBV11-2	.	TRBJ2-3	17	CASSPPRGTPYTDTQYF
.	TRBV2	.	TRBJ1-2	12	CASSELYYGYTF
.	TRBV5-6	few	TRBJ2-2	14	CASSLSDRTGELFF
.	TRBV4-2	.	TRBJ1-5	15	CASSPDGGPAQPQHF
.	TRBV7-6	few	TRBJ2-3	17	CASSLALTGEGTDTQYF
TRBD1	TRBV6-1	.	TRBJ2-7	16	CASSVAGTAVPYEQYF